The 12 T cell receptor beta chains in this list originate from one sample, sequenced in a study of blood T cells in healthy people across ages. A second PCR of 7 to 11 cycles used a sample-barcoded 5' primer and a J-beta primer mix. One entry per CDR3 protein results from TCRdb running MiXCR on the 5' RACE reads. Of roughly 790,000 distinct CDR3 sequences in the sample, roughly two fifths were seen once. The material sequenced was blood. The receptors derive from a woman aged 55-69 years in good health.

J is TRBJ2-1 and V is TRBV2; 12 bases map to TRBD2. The V gene end was trimmed by 7 bases and the J gene end by 8 bases; junction bases not matched to a gene: 12. CDR3 length: 16 residues. CDR1 is SNHLY, CDR2 FYNNEI, per germline. The CDR3 loop is CASTPTSGGVPYEQFF. CDR3 coding DNA: TGTGCCAGCACTCCGACTAGCGGGGGCGTTCCCTATGAGCAGTTCTTC. The variable domain in full, with the rest retrieved from reference TRBV2 and TRBJ2-1, is EPEVTQTPSHQVTQMGQEVILRCVPISNHLYFYWYRQILGQKVEFLVSFYNNEISEKSEIFDDQFSVERPDGSNFTLKIRSTKLEDSAMYFCASTPTSGGVPYEQFFGPGTRLTVL.

In DNA form, the CDR3 reads TGTGCCAGCAGCCAAGAATCTGGATTTAGGAATTCACCCCTCCACTTT. Its protein is CASSQESGFRNSPLHF. The genes are TRBV3-1 and TRBJ1-6; no reliable D call. V was clipped by 0 bases and J by 7 bases, with 13 bases between them. The CDR3 contains 16 residues. Germline V lookup: CDR1 LGHDT, CDR2 YNNKEL (reference sequence).

In this sample, this clonotype turned up many times. This may stem from a read error, because a much larger clone lies one nucleotide away. The chain uses TRBV29-1 and TRBJ2-6; D not resolved. CDR3 length: 14 residues. V lost 4 bases and J lost 0, with 7 bases in between. Germline values: CDR1 SQVTM, CDR2 ANQGSEA. CDR3 amino acids: CSVGAGSGANVLTF. DNA of the CDR3: TGCAGCGTTGGGGCAGGCTCTGGGGCCAACGTCCTGACTTTC.

The V call is TRBV20-1, the J call TRBJ2-1; 12 nucleotides align to TRBD2. Trimming removed 1 base from V and 2 bases from J; junction bases left unmatched: 9. From germline, CDR1 is DFQATT and CDR2 SNEGSKA (reference sequence). The length of the CDR3 is 18 residues. CDR3 in amino acids: CSARVPRTSGTTYNEQFF. In DNA, the CDR3 is TGCAGTGCTAGAGTTCCCCGGACTAGCGGGACCACCTACAATGAGCAGTTCTTC.

On this clonotype itself: The junction shows a germline mismatch at one end, possibly a read error. This chain uses TRBV11-2 with TRBJ1-2, with D unresolved. Germline assignment: CDR1 SGHAT and CDR2 FQNNGV. This CDR3 is 14 amino acids long. CDR3 residues: CVSSLDGTVYGYTF. CDR3 bases: TGTGTCAGCAGCTTAGATGGAACTGTCTATGGCTACACCTTC. Complete variable domain (other parts from reference TRBV11-2 and TRBJ1-2): EAGVAQSPRYKIIEKRQSVAFWCNPISGHATLYWYQQILGQGPKLLIQFQNNGVVDDSQLPKDRFSAERLKGVDSTLKIQPAKLEDSAVYLCVSSLDGTVYGYTFGSGTRLTVV.

This clonotype came up a few times. This sequence joins TRBV11-2 and TRBJ1-1; D is uncertain. Deletions cut 4 bases from V and 0 bases from J, with 6 bases between. Germline assignment: CDR1 SGHAT and CDR2 FQNNGV. The CDR3 length is 13 residues. The CDR3 loop reads CASSSQVNTEAFF. The CDR3 DNA reads TGTGCCAGCAGCTCGCAAGTGAACACTGAAGCTTTCTTT.

This chain connects TRBV29-1 to TRBJ2-7; D might be TRBD2 (6 bases). The CDR3 runs 12 residues. V was cut by 6 bases and J by 2 bases, with 11 bases left in between. Germline assignment: CDR1 SQVTM and CDR2 ANQGSEA. CDR3 protein: CSVGDFPYEQYF. As DNA, the CDR3 is TGCAGCGTGGGGGACTTCCCCTACGAGCAGTACTTC.

This clonotype was counted between two and nine times. The rearrangement uses TRBV10-3 and TRBJ2-3; D might be TRBD2 (6 bases). Between the trimmed V and J ends, which lost 6 bases and 0 bases, there was a span of 16 bases. The CDR3 is made up of 16 amino acids. The germline V gene has CDR1 ENHRY and CDR2 SYGVKD. CDR3 sequence (DNA): TGTGCCATCAGAGAGGGACTGATGAAGAGCACAGATACGCAGTATTTT. Its translation: CAIREGLMKSTDTQYF.

The V gene is TRBV12-3 or TRBV12-4, the J gene TRBJ2-2; possible D gene TRBD2, 6 bases. The V end was cut by 6 bases, the J end by 8 bases, with 16 bases between. This CDR3 spans 14 amino acids. Here the CDR3 DNA reads TGTGCCAGCAGCCTCGGGGAGGCCCGAGGGGAGCTGTTTTTT. Its translation: CASSLGEARGELFF.

This rearrangement joins TRBV12-3 or TRBV12-4 to TRBJ2-1; TRBD2 matches 14 bases. V lost 4 bases to trimming and J lost 12 bases; unmatched junction nucleotides: 8. This CDR3 has 15 amino acids. The CDR3 DNA reads as TGTGCCAGCAGTTCGGGACTAGCGGGGGTCCTCGGGCAGTTCTTC. Amino acid sequence: CASSSGLAGVLGQFF.

J is TRBJ2-5 and V is TRBV12-3 or TRBV12-4, with D perhaps being TRBD1 or TRBD2 (5 bases each). V was cut by 3 bases and J by 4 bases, with 24 bases left in between. The length of the CDR3 is 18 residues. The DNA of the CDR3 is TGTGCCAGCAGTTTGAGGCTGGCAGGGAGTTCGTTTTTAGAGACCCAGTACTTC. Translation: CASSLRLAGSSFLETQYF.

The V call is TRBV11-2, the J call TRBJ2-5; tentatively, D is TRBD1 (6 bases). The V end was cut by 2 bases, the J end by 11 bases, with 27 bases between. The CDR3 has 17 residues. The germline gives CDR1 SGHAT, CDR2 FQNNGV. CDR3 protein: CASSLTVLKGGLDGQYF. The CDR3 coding sequence is TGTGCCAGCAGCTTAACGGTTCTCAAAGGGGGTCTCGACGGGCAGTACTTC.